The clone carrying this TCR beta chain was picked up a small number of times. Its target is unknown. This sample is part of a study of post-analysis software for immune sequencing data. Study outcomes and limitations: Four or five TRBV segments occurring more often in patients than controls included TRBV5-6, TRBV5-1 and TRBV20-1.

Unique-molecular-identifier-tagged TCR beta cDNA libraries were used. MiXCR, run by TCRdb on the PCR reads, gives a single entry per CDR3 protein. Seen here are around 500,000 distinct CDR3 sequences, about a third observed once, and the top ten hold around 6.1%. This CDR3 contains 16 residues. With 6 bases clipped from V and 4 bases from J, the junction kept 10 bases outside the gene matches. The germline V gene has CDR1 SSHAT and CDR2 FNYEAQ (reference sequence). The rearrangement joins TRBV7-7 to TRBJ2-1; TRBD1 aligns across 9 bases. The sequenced sample was blood. The source of this sequence is a girl aged 2 to 17 with multiple sclerosis. CDR3 sequence reads: CASRKDSGTGYNEQFF. CDR3 bases: TGTGCCAGCAGGAAGGATTCCGGGACAGGGTACAATGAGCAGTTCTTC.